The sequence of this T cell receptor beta chain was determined in a study of T cell repertoires in cytomegalovirus infection. TCRdb re-derived calls from the reads in MiXCR, one entry per CDR3 protein. The data show roughly 280,000 distinct CDR3 sequences, roughly 10% seen once. The CDR3 extends over 13 amino acids. J lost 6 bases, V lost 4 bases, and 3 bases had no gene match. This sequence was found in a human donor in good health (CMV status not recorded). Some clones in this sample may be carry-over from other donors' samples. This rearrangement joins TRBV23-1 to TRBJ2-1, with TRBD1 matching 7 bases. TRBV23-1 is identified as an open reading frame with a role that is uncertain. Sequencing was done on a sample of PBMCs. The CDR3 nucleotides read TGCGCCAGCAGTCTGACAGGGATCAATGAGCAGTTCTTC. This codes for CASSLTGINEQFF.